The clone carrying this T cell receptor (beta chain) was seen more than once but under ten times. As yet, its antigen is unknown. There were TCR beta CDR3 regions amplified from RNA transcripts. The HTBI primer set was used in a first-round RT-PCR of the TCR CDR3. TCRdb processed the multiplex PCR reads anew with MiXCR; each CDR3 protein has one entry. The top ten clones hold about 34% of a sample with about 640,000 distinct CDR3 sequences, around 20% of them seen once. Germline V gene data show CDR1 as SGHRS and CDR2 as YFSETQ. J was trimmed by 2 bases and V by 0 bases; bases with no gene match: 3. The CDR3 runs to 15 residues. Each person with ophthalmopathy scored at least 3 on the Clinical Activity Score, reached NOSPECS grade 4 or higher, and had been ill under 3 months. The entry originates in a study of T cells in Graves' hyperthyroidism and ophthalmopathy. Notes on the study in general: Clonotypes that were expanded in thyroid above 0.001 mostly appeared in blood too.

The source is a man under 40 with Graves' ophthalmopathy. This chain connects TRBV5-1 to TRBJ2-7; 9 nucleotides match TRBD1. Sequencing was done on a sample of blood. CDR3 bases: TGCGCCAGCAGCTTGGCGACAGGGGGGCCCTACGAGCAGTACTTC. Protein: CASSLATGGPYEQYF.